This note documents a single T cell receptor (beta chain) sequence. Its specificity is unknown. Other DNA sequences in the sample encode the same CDR3. This specimen belongs to a study of shared clonotypes between healthy human individuals. Overall study context: Contributing individuals were two females and a few males aged 18 to 49. Plates per donor: three CD4 naive, three CD4 memory, two CD8 naive, one CD8 memory. Findings and limits, study-wide: Naive subsets generally exceeded memory subsets in estimated richness.

Naive CD45RA+ and memory CD45RA-negative subsets were split from CD4+ cells. TCRdb's copy holds only in-frame clones and misses some; the assay was immunoSEQ multiplex PCR. In the table there are roughly 2 million clones, 95% of which are singletons. Germline CDR1 is SEHNR and CDR2 is FQNEAQ (reference sequence). Trimming left V 2 bases short and J 5 bases short, with 3 bases between. The CDR3 has 11 amino acids. Sequencing was performed on naive CD4+ T cells sorted from blood. Stated subset: CD45RA+ positively selected. This sequence originates from a man aged 18 to 35 in good health. The chain has TRBV7-9 and TRBJ2-5; no definite D call. The CDR3 reads CASSLTETQYF. The CDR3 region has the DNA TGTGCCAGCAGCTTAACTGAGACCCAGTACTTC. Together with reference TRBV7-9 and TRBJ2-5, the CDR3 gives the full variable domain: DTGVSQNPRHKITKRGQNVTFRCDPISEHNRLYWYRQTLGQGPEFLTYFQNEAQLEKSRLLSDRFSAERPKGSFSTLEIQRTEQGDSAMYLCASSLTETQYFGPGTRLLVL.